A selection of T cell receptor beta chains follows, all from one sample in a study of cytomegalovirus exposure and HLA in healthy donors. The method was immunoSEQ multiplex PCR; TCRdb's version includes in-frame clones alone and lacks a portion of them. The sample lists roughly 140,000 clones; 70% to 90% were seen once. The sample consisted of PBMCs. The receptors derive from a woman between 18 and 30 years old in good health and CMV-seronegative. Each CDR3 is given with its conserved first and last residue. Fields, in order: J gene, D gene, clone size, V gene, CDR3 protein, CDR3 DNA. The D gene is left open where the match is weak. Clone size is stated in some rows and not others, as once, few, many or a class when expanded.

TRBJ2-6	.	.	TRBV14	CASSQGAEALGAGANVLTF	TGTGCCAGCAGCCAAGGGGCGGAGGCCCTGGGAGCTGGGGCCAACGTCCTGACTTTC
TRBJ1-1	TRBD1	.	TRBV28	CASSGTGGNRYTEAFF	TGTGCCAGCAGTGGGACAGGGGGAAACAGGTACACTGAAGCTTTCTTT
TRBJ1-6	TRBD1	.	TRBV10-3	CAIRETGYNSPLHF	TGTGCCATCAGAGAGACAGGGTATAATTCACCCCTCCACTTT
TRBJ2-3	.	.	TRBV2	CASSVGQLTDTQYF	TGTGCCAGCAGTGTAGGACAGCTGACAGATACGCAGTATTTT
TRBJ1-3	TRBD1	.	TRBV28	CASSWSQGVVSSGNTIYF	TGTGCCAGCAGTTGGTCCCAGGGGGTAGTCTCCTCTGGAAACACCATATATTTT
TRBJ2-2	TRBD2	many	TRBV7-7	CASSPGRLAGPGELFF	TGTGCCAGCAGCCCAGGGAGACTAGCGGGGCCCGGGGAGCTGTTTTTT
TRBJ2-1	TRBD2	.	TRBV6-6	CASRTGGYNEQFF	TGTGCCAGCAGAACGGGGGGCTACAATGAGCAGTTCTTC
TRBJ1-4	TRBD1	.	TRBV6-6	CASSYLDRGPNEKLFF	TGTGCCAGCAGTTACCTGGACAGGGGGCCTAATGAAAAACTGTTTTTT
TRBJ2-3	TRBD1	.	TRBV5-1	CASSLRGTGGTDTQYF	TGCGCCAGCAGCCTCCGCGGGACAGGGGGCACAGATACGCAGTATTTT
TRBJ2-1	.	.	TRBV11-2	CASSPRVGGPEQFF	TGTGCCAGCAGCCCCAGAGTTGGAGGGCCTGAGCAGTTCTTC
TRBJ2-2	TRBD2	.	TRBV9	CASSAPFKVAGTGELFF	TGTGCCAGCAGCGCCCCGTTTAAGGTAGCGGGAACCGGGGAGCTGTTTTTT
TRBJ2-1	TRBD1	.	TRBV7-8	CASSSPLGQGAHNEQFF	TGTGCCAGCAGCTCCCCTCTGGGGCAGGGGGCCCACAATGAGCAGTTCTTC
TRBJ2-3	.	.	TRBV5-1	CASRSRVGTDTQYF	TGCGCCAGCAGATCCAGGGTTGGCACAGATACGCAGTATTTT
TRBJ2-7	.	.	TRBV27	CASSHDPREEQYF	TGTGCCAGCAGTCACGACCCCCGGGAGGAGCAGTACTTC
TRBJ2-2	.	.	TRBV5-1	CASSGSQVPGELFF	TGCGCCAGCAGCGGATCGCAGGTTCCCGGGGAGCTGTTTTTT
TRBJ2-1	.	.	TRBV6-6	CASTRQDTYNEQFF	TGTGCCAGTACACGGCAGGATACCTACAATGAGCAGTTCTTC
TRBJ1-5	.	.	TRBV6-6	CASSRLQYSNQPQHF	TGTGCCAGCAGTCGCCTACAGTATAGCAATCAGCCCCAGCATTTT
TRBJ1-1	.	.	TRBV2	CASSYLRDTEAFF	TGTGCCAGCAGTTATCTCAGGGACACTGAAGCTTTCTTT
TRBJ1-2	.	.	TRBV6-6	CASNEGDYGYTF	TGTGCCAGCAATGAGGGGGACTACGGCTACACCTTC
TRBJ2-5	TRBD2	.	TRBV28	CASAKLAGSKETQYF	TGTGCCAGCGCCAAACTAGCGGGTTCCAAAGAGACCCAGTACTTC
TRBJ2-7	.	.	TRBV4-1	CASSQDFKGREQYF	TGTGCCAGCAGCCAAGATTTTAAGGGGCGCGAGCAGTACTTC
TRBJ1-3	.	.	TRBV7-6	CASSLAPGRGGNTIYF	TGTGCCAGCAGCTTAGCTCCGGGTAGAGGTGGAAACACCATATATTTT
TRBJ2-7	.	.	TRBV7-9	CASSSFWWTPSYEQYF	TGTGCCAGCAGCTCTTTCTGGTGGACACCGTCCTACGAGCAGTACTTC
TRBJ1-2	TRBD1	.	TRBV7-9	CASSSPGQTNYGYTF	TGTGCCAGCAGCTCGCCGGGACAGACTAACTATGGCTACACCTTC
TRBJ2-3	TRBD2	.	TRBV19	CASSIRALAGPTSTDTQYF	TGTGCCAGTAGTATAAGGGCTCTAGCGGGGCCCACTAGCACAGATACGCAGTATTTT
TRBJ2-5	TRBD2	.	TRBV27	CASSPLASGGEETQYF	TGTGCCAGCAGTCCCCTCGCTAGCGGGGGCGAAGAGACCCAGTACTTC
TRBJ2-3	.	.	TRBV2	CASSPSQGTYTQYF	TGTGCCAGCAGTCCCTCACAGGGTACATATACGCAGTATTTT
TRBJ2-2	TRBD2	few	TRBV5-4	CASSLNYGGGYTGELFF	TGTGCCAGCAGCTTAAATTATGGCGGGGGGTACACCGGGGAGCTGTTTTTT
TRBJ2-2	.	.	TRBV9	CASSVATVGGAGTGELFF	TGTGCCAGCAGCGTAGCTACAGTTGGAGGGGCGGGCACCGGGGAGCTGTTTTTT
TRBJ2-1	TRBD2	.	TRBV28	CASRLPGWLAGGPGKGSYNEQFF	TGTGCCAGCAGGCTTCCCGGCTGGCTAGCGGGAGGGCCCGGGAAGGGGTCCTACAATGAGCAGTTCTTC
TRBJ1-4	TRBD1	.	TRBV4-3	CASSPHRGDEKLFF	TGCGCCAGCAGCCCCCACAGGGGCGATGAAAAACTGTTTTTT
TRBJ2-2	TRBD1	.	TRBV4-1	CASSQVGTGGRRAGELFF	TGCGCCAGCAGCCAAGTTGGGACAGGGGGCAGAAGGGCCGGGGAGCTGTTTTTT
TRBJ1-4	.	.	TRBV7-9	CASSRGGPGEKLFF	TGTGCCAGCAGCCGCGGGGGCCCCGGCGAAAAACTGTTTTTT
TRBJ2-5	TRBD2	.	TRBV4-1	CASSQEGLRGGETQYF	TGCGCCAGCAGCCAAGAAGGGCTCCGGGGGGGAGAGACCCAGTACTTC
TRBJ2-7	TRBD2	.	TRBV4-3	CASSRSGGGEYEQYF	TGCGCCAGCAGCCGGAGCGGGGGAGGCGAATACGAGCAGTACTTC
TRBJ1-5	.	.	TRBV6-5	CASRAGNQPQHF	TGTGCCAGCAGGGCAGGCAATCAGCCCCAGCATTTT
TRBJ1-4	TRBD1	.	TRBV27	CASRRQGSFNEKLFF	TGTGCCAGCAGGCGACAGGGTTCCTTTAATGAAAAACTGTTTTTT
TRBJ2-3	.	.	TRBV2	CASRGGRSTDTQYF	TGTGCCAGCAGGGGGGGTAGGAGCACAGATACGCAGTATTTT
TRBJ1-2	.	.	TRBV6-4	CASRRREGEEGYTF	TGTGCCAGCAGACGGAGGGAGGGAGAGGAGGGCTACACCTTC
TRBJ2-1	.	.	TRBV28	CASSYTRTGLTLF	TGTGCCAGCAGTTACACCCGGACTGGACTAACGCTCTTC
TRBJ1-5	TRBD1	.	TRBV6-1	CASSEGGTGVNQPQHF	TGTGCCAGCAGTGAGGGAGGGACAGGGGTGAATCAGCCCCAGCATTTT
TRBJ2-1	TRBD2	.	TRBV12-5	CASGTGTSGSSDEQFF	TGTGCTAGTGGCACCGGGACTAGCGGGAGTTCGGATGAGCAGTTCTTC
TRBJ1-4	.	.	TRBV6-1	CASSVQGLGNEKLFF	TGTGCCAGCAGTGTGCAGGGACTCGGGAATGAAAAACTGTTTTTT
TRBJ2-1	TRBD2	few	TRBV28	CASSLRAGFYNEQFF	TGTGCCAGCAGTTTGAGAGCGGGGTTCTACAATGAGCAGTTCTTC
TRBJ1-5	.	once	TRBV7-2	CASSSTGFSNQPQHF	TGTGCCAGCAGCTCAACAGGGTTTAGCAATCAGCCCCAGCATTTT
TRBJ2-7	TRBD2	few	TRBV30	CAWSVPGGRQYEQYF	TGTGCCTGGAGTGTACCTGGCGGGAGACAATACGAGCAGTACTTC
TRBJ1-1	.	.	TRBV29-1	CSFRRTLNTEAFF	TGCAGCTTTCGACGGACACTGAACACTGAAGCTTTCTTT
TRBJ2-6	TRBD1	.	TRBV7-6	CASSSTGGLNSGANVLTF	TGTGCCAGCAGCTCAACAGGGGGATTGAACTCTGGGGCCAACGTCCTGACTTTC
TRBJ1-2	TRBD1	few	TRBV4-1	CASSHPRGHGYTF	TGCGCCAGCAGCCATCCCAGGGGGCATGGCTACACCTTC
TRBJ2-7	.	few	TRBV4-2	CASSQDPLRGYEQYF	TGTGCCAGCAGCCAAGACCCACTCCGAGGGTACGAGCAGTACTTC
TRBJ1-2	.	.	TRBV15	CATSRDLQGRGYTF	TGTGCCACCAGCAGAGATCTGCAGGGCCGTGGCTACACCTTC
TRBJ2-5	TRBD1	.	TRBV5-5	CASSTRGGLQETQYF	TGTGCCAGCAGCACCAGAGGGGGCCTCCAAGAGACCCAGTACTTC